The next 10 T cell receptor beta chains were all read from a single sample in a study of T-cell reconstitution after alpha-beta-depleted transplantation in children. Unique molecular identifiers were incorporated when the TCRbeta library was constructed. TCRdb used MiXCR to reprocess the PCR reads, holding one entry per CDR3 protein. The sample includes approximately 500,000 distinct CDR3 sequences, under 12% of them seen just once. Sequencing used PBMCs, obtained before TCRalphabeta/CD19-depleted stem cell transplant. The receptors derive from a child aged 2-9 years with inherited bone marrow failure, due to receive a stem cell transplant.

The sample holds many counts of this clonotype. This sequence joins TRBV5-1 and TRBJ2-7; a weak D match, TRBD1 (7 bases). The CDR3 is 15 amino acids. V lost 4 bases and J lost 0, with 14 bases in between. From germline, CDR1 is SGHRS and CDR2 YFSETQ. Written as DNA, the CDR3 is TGCGCCAGCAGCGGAGGGACAGCAAGCTCCTACGAGCAGTACTTC. Amino acids: CASSGGTASSYEQYF.

This clonotype was seen more than once but under ten times. This sequence joins TRBV6-1 and TRBJ2-1, with D possibly being TRBD1 or TRBD2 (5 bases each). Germline V gene lookup returns CDR1 MNHNS and CDR2 SASEGT. Trimming pared 2 bases from V and 9 bases from J, leaving 14 bases between. This CDR3 is built from 14 residues. The CDR3 is CASSEIIVGGEQFF. The DNA for the CDR3 is TGTGCCAGCAGTGAAATAATAGTTGGGGGTGAGCAGTTCTTC.

In its sample, this clonotype was seen many times. The chain carries TRBV6-2 or TRBV6-3 and TRBJ2-1; possible D gene TRBD2, 6 bases. CDR1 is MNHEY, CDR2 SVGEGT, per germline. The germline V and J ends were trimmed by 5 bases and 7 bases, with 18 bases remaining between them. This CDR3 contains 15 residues. The DNA for the CDR3 is TGTGCCAGCAGTCTCCCCCGACTAGTCCCGAATGAGCAGTTCTTC. It yields the protein CASSLPRLVPNEQFF.

Only a few counts were recorded for this clonotype. V and J are TRBV20-1 and TRBJ2-3; D remains ambiguous. This CDR3 region has 15 residues. Germline assignment: CDR1 DFQATT and CDR2 SNEGSKA (reference sequence). V lost 5 bases to trimming and J lost 5 bases, with 20 bases between them. CDR3 sequence (DNA): TGCAGTGCTCCCTCCGTTAGGGCCCGTGGAGATACGCAGTATTTT. Residues: CSAPSVRARGDTQYF.

This clonotype was detected only a few times. This chain joins TRBV6-2 or TRBV6-3 and TRBJ2-7; 13 bases are shared with TRBD2. This CDR3 spans 18 amino acids. CDR1 MNHEY and CDR2 SVGEGT come from the germline V gene. The junction had 8 bases not matched to a gene; V was cut back by 0 bases and J by 3 bases. The CDR3 DNA reads TGTGCCAGCAGTTACTCGAACCTAAGACTAGCGGGAGGCTACGAGCAGTACTTC. Residues: CASSYSNLRLAGGYEQYF.

This clonotype was found a few times. The chain recombines TRBV19 with TRBJ2-2; 10 bases fit TRBD2. Per germline, CDR1 LNHDA and CDR2 SQIVND (reference sequence). Trimming took 5 bases from V and 6 from J; bases not matched to a gene: 18. CDR3 size: 19 residues. The CDR3 region is CASSSLAGAGGGGPGELFF. CDR3 in DNA: TGTGCCAGTAGTTCTCTAGCGGGAGCTGGGGGAGGAGGACCCGGGGAGCTGTTTTTT.

This clonotype was counted at least ten times. The chain employs TRBV6-2 or TRBV6-3 and TRBJ1-5; 8 bases align to TRBD1. In germline, CDR1 is MNHEY, CDR2 SVGEGT. The CDR3 consists of 13 residues. V lost 6 bases, J lost 7 bases, and 5 bases stayed unmatched. The CDR3 is CASRKTGEQPQHF. DNA of the CDR3: TGTGCCAGCAGGAAGACAGGGGAGCAGCCCCAGCATTTT.

This clonotype was seen ten or more times. The J gene is TRBJ2-5, the V gene TRBV27; a possible D gene is TRBD2 (6 bases). Germline V CDR1 and CDR2: MNHEY, SMNVEV (reference sequence). With 7 bases removed from V and 0 bases from J, the gap between germline ends came to 9 bases. CDR3 size: 13 residues. In nucleotides, the CDR3 is TGTGCCAGCACCGCGGGGAACCAAGAGACCCAGTACTTC. Its translation is CASTAGNQETQYF.

This clonotype was found a few times. V usage is TRBV5-1 and J usage is TRBJ2-7; TRBD1 matches at 10 bases. The CDR3 runs 15 residues. In germline, CDR1 is SGHRS, CDR2 YFSETQ. With V trimmed by 4 bases and J by 7 bases, 11 bases remained unmatched. The CDR3 spells CASSNAGTGEEEQYF. The CDR3 bases are TGCGCCAGCAGCAACGCCGGGACAGGGGAGGAGGAGCAGTACTTC.

This clonotype was observed many times. V gene TRBV27 combines with J gene TRBJ2-3; TRBD1 aligns across 7 bases. CDR3 length: 13 residues. The V and J ends lost 9 bases and 2 bases, in that order; junction bases with no gene match: 5. CDR1 and CDR2 (germline): MNHEY, SMNVEV (reference sequence). The CDR3 sequence: CASHGTDTDTQYF. The CDR3 DNA reads TGTGCCAGTCACGGGACAGACACAGATACGCAGTATTTT.